The T cell receptor (beta chain) described here comes from a study of shared clonotypes between healthy human individuals. Across the whole study: With ages of 18 to 49, the donors were a couple of women and a few men. Study-wide findings and caveats: Generation probability values for non-shared clonotypes were lower than those for clonotypes shared by all four donors.

Between the trimmed V and J ends, which lost 4 bases and 2 bases, there was a span of 16 bases. The CDR3 extends over 16 amino acids. Germline CDR1 and CDR2: SGHTA and FQGNSA. The repertoire was sequenced with immunoSEQ multiplex PCR; TCRdb's copy has only in-frame clones and lacks some. Here the sample spans a few hundred thousand clones, roughly 97% being singletons. Concerning this clone itself: The antigen is unknown.

The specimen was naive CD4+ T cells sorted from blood. Subset defined: CD45RA+ positively selected. The rearrangement uses TRBV7-2 and TRBJ2-3; the D gene is possibly TRBD2 (6 bases). The clonotype originates from a woman aged 30 to 39 in good health. The CDR3, as DNA: TGTGCCAGCAGCTCTTTTCGCGGGGAATTCACAGATACGCAGTATTTT. Amino acid sequence: CASSSFRGEFTDTQYF.